This is a list of T cell receptor beta chains from one sample in a study of blood T cell repertoires in COVID-19. The repertoire was sequenced with immunoSEQ multiplex PCR; TCRdb's copy has only in-frame clones and lacks some. This sample has fewer than 200,000 clones, with roughly four fifths found just once. Sequenced sample: peripheral blood. The source is a woman in her seventies with COVID-19, enrolled during active disease. Both conserved end residues are trimmed from each CDR3.

CDR3: SASPRDEQY; J: TRBJ2-7; V: TRBV20-1
CDR3: AWSVQGIRGSPLH; J: TRBJ1-6; V: TRBV30
CDR3: ASSLPGNNEQF; J: TRBJ2-1; V: TRBV5-1
CDR3: ASSRDRVREQF; J: TRBJ2-1; V: TRBV3-1/TRBV3-2
CDR3: ASLHHRVSINQPQH; J: TRBJ1-5; V: TRBV27
CDR3: ASSQGQINEQF; J: TRBJ2-1; V: TRBV7-3
CDR3: ASRRTGGGNQPQH; J: TRBJ1-5; V: TRBV27
CDR3: ASSGQGYEQF; J: TRBJ2-1; V: TRBV18
CDR3: ASKADAGETQY; J: TRBJ2-5; V: TRBV6-4
CDR3: ASSAATGGIEQF; J: TRBJ2-1; V: TRBV19
CDR3: ASSQEEGSYEQY; J: TRBJ2-7; V: TRBV4-3
CDR3: ASSLDGYGYT; J: TRBJ1-2; V: TRBV5-1
CDR3: ATRDREDYEQY; J: TRBJ2-7; V: TRBV6-6
CDR3: ASSYASRTSKTDTQY; J: TRBJ2-3; V: TRBV14
CDR3: ASSVGGHTEAF; J: TRBJ1-1; V: TRBV9
CDR3: ASSRGVSQPQH; J: TRBJ1-5; V: TRBV5-6
CDR3: ASKRDHSYNEQF; J: TRBJ2-1; V: TRBV28